The clone carrying this T cell receptor beta chain has only a few counts. Its specificity is unknown. TCRdb redid the calling of the 5' RACE reads with MiXCR, one entry per CDR3 protein. Of approximately 550,000 distinct CDR3 sequences listed, around 20% were seen once; the top ten hold approximately 0.52%. These data are taken from a study of identical twins. Overall study findings and caveats: Beta out-of-frame twin sharing showed a weaker excess.

The CDR3 spans 14 residues. Trimming pared 2 bases from V and 0 bases from J, leaving 8 bases between. Germline-derived CDR1 and CDR2 are DFQATT and SNEGSKA (reference sequence). The sample was also linked to a second study, of yellow fever vaccine responses in identical twins.

Sample: CD4+ T cells sorted from blood. The chain couples TRBV20-1 to TRBJ2-1; D might be TRBD2 (6 bases). This TCR was sampled from a woman aged 18-35 years in good health. The CDR3 here is CSARMGGSYNEQFF. The CDR3 DNA follows: TGCAGTGCTAGAATGGGGGGCTCCTACAATGAGCAGTTCTTC.